Below, one T cell receptor beta chain is given with its context. This clonotype is categorized as medium-sized (0.01 to 0.1%). This receptor's antigen is unknown. Per-nucleotide qualities are absent, and no much larger clonotype sits a single base away. The CDR3 measures 16 amino acids from cysteine to phenylalanine. The DNA shown is the 48-base CDR3, in frame from base 1. Here V drops 8 bases and J drops 1 base, and the junction holds 9 bases not matched to any gene. The germline V gene gives CDR1 as MNHNS and CDR2 as SASEGT. The TCR template was genomic DNA extracted from bulk tumor tissue, and 600 to 650 ng of gDNA was amplified for each sample. During surgery, multiple biopsies were taken from each primary tumor and placed as far apart as possible within the tumor mass. Patients in the study cohort, which was described as untreated, were newly diagnosed NSCLC cases going through curative surgery. The donors were roughly 15 patients with newly diagnosed non-small cell lung cancer who were having surgery with curative intent. Two independent pathologists examined the resected tumor masses. Only DNA and RNA samples of high quality went on to sequencing.

The sample comes from a study of immune heterogeneity within non-small cell lung tumors (dated by TCRdb to 2016 to 2019). For the study in its entirety: By histology, the tumors were several squamous cell carcinomas, approximately 10 non-squamous carcinomas and 1 tumor not otherwise specified. Neoantigen binding to each patient's HLA alleles was predicted with netMHCpan-3.0 for mutant peptides of 8 to 11 amino acids. TCR repertoires were analyzed from around 57 tumor loci of about 14 patients, whereas transcriptome data were available for only 44 loci from 12 patients. Whole-exome sequencing, RNA-seq and TCR beta repertoire sequencing were combined for multiple spatially distinct regions from each NSCLC tumor so that intratumoral immune heterogeneity could be examined. The research as a whole found: Within a patient, the same dominant CDR3B clonotypes appeared at multiple loci, but different tumor locations also contained unique high-frequency clones. High-frequency TCR beta clonotypes were found to be largely distinct between individual patients. A statistically significant but moderate positive correlation (R about 0.34) was observed between local T-cell repertoire clonality and local tumor mutational burden.

The TCR beta CDR3 region was amplified with a multiplex PCR system whose first round ran for 9 to 10 cycles using 32 V-gene forward primers and 13 J-gene reverse primers. The first PCR round used a QIAGEN Multiplex PCR Kit, and the primer sequences were filed in Chinese patent CN105087789A. A second PCR round added Illumina universal primers using the Phusion High-Fidelity PCR Kit. Paired-end sequencing of TCR libraries was carried out on the Illumina HiSeq X Ten platform at a read length of 151 bp. The authors processed their data as follows. Reads lacking multiplex PCR primers were removed with Cutadapt, read pairs were merged with PEAR, and CDR3 regions were called with MiXCR default settings. Shannon entropy measured repertoire diversity, while clonality was calculated as one minus the Shannon entropy divided by the ln of the count of productive unique sequences. A clonotype counted as a dominant or high-frequency T-cell clone when its frequency was 0.5% or higher. The raw public data were reprocessed by TCRdb itself: fastp quality trimming at Q25, MiXCR clonotype calling, in-frame beta chains only. One record per CDR3 amino acid sequence lists the most common genes and DNA. The V and J calls come from TCRdb's annotation, not from the publication. The sample table holds approximately 2,500 distinct CDR3 sequences, of which over 20% were seen once. The ten largest clones represent approximately 11% of the sample.

This clonotype was sampled from a man between 35 and 55 years old with non-small cell lung cancer. The rearrangement joined TRBV6-1 to TRBJ1-5; TRBD1 agrees with 9 junctional bases. The sample comprised lung tumor tissue. The DNA reads TGTGCCAGCGGAGGCCGGGGACAGGGCAGCAATCAGCCCCAGCATTTT. This translates into CASGGRGQGSNQPQHF.